Shown below are 13 T cell receptor beta chains from a single sample sequenced in a study of blood T cell repertoires in COVID-19 (dated by TCRdb to 2020 to 2021). The library relied on the immunoSEQ multiplex PCR assay. The table was pulled from immuneACCESS by TCRdb, which kept in-frame rearrangements only. Such tables lose some clones; where checked, under half of the loss comes from unresolved V genes, and the rest has no known cause. This sample holds 200,000 to 250,000 clones; roughly 86% were observed only once. The top ten constitute 10% to 15% of the sample. Sequenced material: peripheral blood. These receptor sequences come from a woman between 35 and 50 years old with acute or convalescent COVID-19.

To note about this clone: The sample carries other DNA sequences with the same CDR3. The V gene is TRBV9, the J gene TRBJ1-2; weak D call: TRBD1 (6 bases). CDR3 length: 14 amino acids. Germline CDR1 is SGDLS and CDR2 is YYNGEE. V was trimmed by 0 bases and J by 4 bases, leaving 10 bases between them. CDR3 coding DNA: TGTGCCAGCAGCGTAGCACAGGGCTCCTATGGCTACACCTTC. Translation gives CASSVAQGSYGYTF.

As to this clone: Additional DNA sequences in this sample encode the identical CDR3. The CDR3 DNA sequence: TGTGCCAGTTCGGGACAGGTTAGCAATCAGCCCCAGCATTTT. Translating gives CASSGQVSNQPQHF. The chain combines TRBV19 with TRBJ1-5, with 8 bases that match TRBD1. J gave up 0 bases and V 8 bases, and 3 bases lay outside the gene matches. The CDR3 totals 14 residues. The germline V gene has CDR1 LNHDA and CDR2 SQIVND (reference sequence).

The chain employs TRBV2 and TRBJ2-7, with D unclear. There are 14 residues in the CDR3. Per germline, CDR1 SNHLY and CDR2 FYNNEI. V lost 8 bases and J 0 bases, leaving 14 bases between the germline ends. The CDR3 nucleotides are TGTGCCAGCTCCCAGACGAGGAGCTCCTACGAGCAGTACTTC. Translating it yields CASSQTRSSYEQYF. Using reference TRBV2 and TRBJ2-7 for the parts outside the CDR3, the full variable domain is EPEVTQTPSHQVTQMGQEVILRCVPISNHLYFYWYRQILGQKVEFLVSFYNNEISEKSEIFDDQFSVERPDGSNFTLKIRSTKLEDSAMYFCASSQTRSSYEQYFGPGTRLTVT.

This chain connects TRBV5-6 to TRBJ2-2; D is perhaps TRBD2 (5 bases). This CDR3 contains 16 residues. Trimming took off 1 base at V and 1 base at J, with 11 bases between the two ends. Germline CDR1 is SGHDT and CDR2 is YYEEEE. The CDR3 nucleotides read TGTGCCAGCAGCTTGCGGGGTACGTGGAACACCGGGGAGCTGTTTTTT. Protein: CASSLRGTWNTGELFF.

The chain carries TRBV6-4 and TRBJ2-1; possible D gene TRBD2, 5 bases. Trimming took off 8 bases at V and 1 base at J, with 9 bases between the two ends. This CDR3 has 13 residues. CDR1 MRHNA and CDR2 SNTAGT come from the germline V gene. The CDR3 here is CASGLGSYNEQFF. Written as DNA, the CDR3 is TGTGCCAGCGGACTCGGGTCCTACAATGAGCAGTTCTTC.

The CDR3 loop is CATGDRVFGGYTF. CDR3 nucleotide sequence: TGTGCCACTGGGGACAGGGTGTTCGGCGGCTACACCTTC. The chain is built from TRBV6-5 and TRBJ1-2; 9 bases line up with TRBD1. Unmatched junction bases numbered 11, after V lost 10 bases and J lost 8 bases. The CDR3 has 13 residues. CDR1 and CDR2 from the germline V gene are MNHEY and SVGAGI.

The chain joins TRBV7-2 to TRBJ2-3, with 12 bases that match TRBD2. The trim removed 5 bases at V and 4 bases at J, leaving 7 bases unmatched. Germline CDR1 is SGHTA and CDR2 is FQGNSA. This CDR3 region has 16 residues. This CDR3 reads CASSRRLAGEADTQYF. For the CDR3, the DNA is TGTGCCAGCAGCCGTCGACTAGCGGGAGAAGCAGATACGCAGTATTTT.

V and J are TRBV30 and TRBJ2-7; 10 bases agree with TRBD2. The CDR3 is made up of 14 amino acids. Germline V CDR1 and CDR2: GTSNPN, SVGIG (reference sequence). The ends lost 7 bases at V and 3 bases at J; junction bases unmatched: 9. CDR3 in DNA: TGTGCCTTTCGAATGCTAGCGGGGGTCTACGAGCAGTACTTC. It encodes CAFRMLAGVYEQYF.

Regarding this clone: Sequence at one end of the junction differs from germline and may be a read error. V gene TRBV19 combines with J gene TRBJ1-5, with a possible D match to TRBD1 (6 bases). The CDR3 length is 15 residues. CDR1 is LNHDA and CDR2 is SQIVND in the germline V gene (reference sequence). The chain's CDR3 is CASSIADSSYQPQHF. CDR3 nucleotides: TGTGCCAGTAGTATAGCGGACAGTAGCTATCAGCCCCAGCATTTT.

The gene calls are TRBV18 and TRBJ1-1, with TRBD1 matching over 11 bases. CDR1 and CDR2 (germline): KGHSH, LQKENI. The J segment lost 5 bases and the V segment lost 5 bases, leaving 10 bases of the junction unmatched. The length of the CDR3 is 16 residues. The CDR3 coding sequence is TGTGCCAGCTCATTGGGGACAGGGGGTTCGGAAACTGAAGCTTTCTTT. It codes for CASSLGTGGSETEAFF.

The rearrangement links TRBV7-6 to TRBJ1-2, with 9 bases aligning to TRBD1. Looked up from germline, CDR1 is SGHVS and CDR2 is FNYEAQ. The CDR3 consists of 16 residues. With V trimmed by 1 base and J by 5 bases, 8 bases remained unmatched. CDR3 residues: CASSLGGTGMRYGYTF. Written as DNA, the CDR3 is TGTGCCAGCAGCTTAGGGGGGACAGGGATGCGTTATGGCTACACCTTC.

This chain links TRBV3-1 (or the pseudogene TRBV3-2) with TRBJ1-2, with TRBD1 identical over 7 bases. CDR3 size: 16 residues. V shed 6 bases, J shed 0 bases, and the junction held 10 bases outside the gene matches. Germline-derived CDR1 and CDR2 are LGHDT and YNNKEL (reference sequence). The CDR3 spells CASRRDSAASNYGYTF. The CDR3 DNA sequence: TGTGCCAGCAGAAGGGACAGCGCAGCTTCTAACTATGGCTACACCTTC.

The chain couples TRBV7-7 to TRBJ2-3; 11 bases map to TRBD2. Germline values: CDR1 SSHAT, CDR2 FNYEAQ (reference sequence). The CDR3 totals 19 residues. V shed 5 bases, J shed 0 bases, and the junction held 13 bases outside the gene matches. The CDR3 DNA follows: TGTGCCAGCAGCCCCCTGGATAGCGGGGGGGCCTCTAGCACAGATACGCAGTATTTT. Protein: CASSPLDSGGASSTDTQYF. The complete variable domain, with remaining parts taken from reference TRBV7-7 and TRBJ2-3, reads GAGVSQSPRYKVTKRGQDVTLRCDPISSHATLYWYQQALGQGPEFLTYFNYEAQPDKSGLPSDRFSAERPEGSISTLTIQRTEQRDSAMYRCASSPLDSGGASSTDTQYFGPGTRLTVL.